A selection of T cell receptor beta chains follows, all from one sample in a study of blood T cells in healthy people across ages. MiXCR, run by TCRdb on the 5' RACE reads, gives a single entry per CDR3 protein. The repertoire holds 1.4 million or so distinct CDR3 sequences, with 35% to 45% as singletons. The sequencing sample was made of blood. The receptor set was obtained from a woman aged 18-30 years in good health. The CDR3 runs from the conserved cysteine through the conserved F or W. A D gene is named only where the DNA matches it firmly. Clone size is given for some rows only: seen once, a few or many times, or a class if the clone is expanded.

j_call,v_call,clone_size,d_call,cdr3_nt,cdr3_aa
TRBJ1-2,TRBV7-9,-,TRBD1,TGTGCCAGCAGCTTCGGGACAGGTCATGGCTACACCTTC,CASSFGTGHGYTF
TRBJ2-3,TRBV5-1,-,TRBD2,TGCGCCAGTCGAGCGGGGGGGCCCGAGGATACGCAGTATTTT,CASRAGGPEDTQYF
TRBJ2-1,TRBV6-2/TRBV6-3,-,-,TGTGCCAGCAGCCAAGTCGAGACGGATGAGCAGTTCTTC,CASSQVETDEQFF
TRBJ2-7,TRBV20-1,-,-,TGCAGTGCGTGTACAAGGGGGGGTTACAATGAGCAGTACTTC,CSACTRGGYNEQYF
TRBJ1-3,TRBV28,-,-,TGTGCCAGCAGTCCACACAGGGACACCATATATTTT,CASSPHRDTIYF
TRBJ1-3,TRBV20-1,few,-,TGCAGTGCTGAGATACCCGGGGACACCATATATTTT,CSAEIPGDTIYF
TRBJ2-7,TRBV7-8,-,-,TGTGACAGCAGCCGTATGTCCTACGAGCAGTACTTC,CDSSRMSYEQYF
TRBJ2-3,TRBV24-1,-,-,TGTGCCACCAGTGAGGACACAGATACGCAGTATTTT,CATSEDTDTQYF
TRBJ2-1,TRBV27,many,-,TGTGCCAGCAGCTTAGGCGGGTTCAATGAGCAGTTCTTC,CASSLGGFNEQFF
TRBJ1-5,TRBV4-3,-,-,TGCGCCAGCAGCCAAATCAGGGGATCAAATCAGCCCCAGCATTTT,CASSQIRGSNQPQHF
TRBJ1-2,TRBV20-1,-,-,TGCAGTGCTAGCCAGGGGACGTACTATGGCTACACCTTC,CSASQGTYYGYTF
TRBJ2-5,TRBV29-1,-,-,TGCAGCGCCCCGGGCCTCTACGAAGAGACCCAGTACTTC,CSAPGLYEETQYF
TRBJ2-7,TRBV27,few,TRBD1,TGTGCCAGCAGTTACAGACAGGGGGTCTCCTACGAGCAGTACTTC,CASSYRQGVSYEQYF
TRBJ2-3,TRBV20-1,few,TRBD2,TGCAGTGCTAGATTGGGGGACTACAATACGCAGTATTTT,CSARLGDYNTQYF
TRBJ2-2,TRBV7-3,-,-,TGTGCCAGCAGCTTAACTGGGGGTCCCGCGAACACCGGGGAGCTGTTTTTT,CASSLTGGPANTGELFF
TRBJ1-6,TRBV12-3/TRBV12-4,-,-,TGTGCCAGCAGTTTAGAGGCAGGGGATTCACCCCTCCACTTT,CASSLEAGDSPLHF
TRBJ1-1,TRBV7-2,-,-,TGTGCCAGCAGCCTCAGTGGCTGGGGGGGCACTGAAGCTTTCTTT,CASSLSGWGGTEAFF
TRBJ2-1,TRBV20-1,few,-,TGCAGTGCTAGAGATCCGCTAGTCGGGTCCTACAATGAGCAGTTCTTC,CSARDPLVGSYNEQFF
TRBJ1-1,TRBV11-2,-,-,TGTGCCAGCAGCTTAGACTCGTTTACTGAAGCTTTCTTT,CASSLDSFTEAFF
TRBJ2-1,TRBV3-1,-,-,TGTGCCAGCAGAAGACAGAACCTCAATGAGCAGTTCTTC,CASRRQNLNEQFF
TRBJ2-1,TRBV4-3,few,TRBD2,TGCGCCAGCAGCCAAGGGGGGGGATCTAAGGGTTATCGATACAATGAGCAGTTCTTC,CASSQGGGSKGYRYNEQFF
TRBJ2-3,TRBV24-1,-,-,TGTGCCACCAGTGATTTCCACGGTAGCACAGATACGCAGTATTTT,CATSDFHGSTDTQYF
TRBJ1-1,TRBV12-3/TRBV12-4,-,-,TGTGCCAGCAGTGGCCCGGGAGCCAATATGAACACTGAAGCTTTCTTT,CASSGPGANMNTEAFF
TRBJ1-4,TRBV7-2,few,-,TGTGCCAGCAGCTTAGTGGGGGATGAAAAACTGTTTTTT,CASSLVGDEKLFF
TRBJ2-7,TRBV5-1,once,-,TGCGCCAGCAGCGCTACAGGGTTGCGCTCCTACGAGCAGTACTTC,CASSATGLRSYEQYF
TRBJ1-6,TRBV12-3/TRBV12-4,-,-,TGTGCCAGCAGTTTGACAAATAGGGATTCACCCCTCCACTTT,CASSLTNRDSPLHF
TRBJ2-2,TRBV6-7,-,-,TGTGCCAGCAGTTACTCAGACCTGGCGGAGCTGTTTTTT,CASSYSDLAELFF
TRBJ2-4,TRBV5-4,few,-,TGTGCCAGCAGTCAAAGAGGCCACATAGCCAAAAACATTCAGTACTTC,CASSQRGHIAKNIQYF
TRBJ2-7,TRBV20-1,-,-,TGCAGTGCTTCCCCAACAGCCCTATACAATGAGCAGTACTTC,CSASPTALYNEQYF
TRBJ1-1,TRBV5-1,-,-,TGCGCCAGCAGCCCCGGACAGCTTTTCTTT,CASSPGQLFF
TRBJ2-7,TRBV4-1,few,-,TGCGCCAGCAGCCAAGAAGCCTCGGATTTCTACGAGCAGTACTTC,CASSQEASDFYEQYF
TRBJ2-6,TRBV5-1,-,-,TGCGCCAGCAGCTTGGGCCTGACTAGCTCTGGGGCCAACGTCCTGACTTTC,CASSLGLTSSGANVLTF
TRBJ2-1,TRBV20-1,few,TRBD2,TGCAGTGACCCGACTAGCCACCCCTACAATGAGCAGTTCTTC,CSDPTSHPYNEQFF
TRBJ2-3,TRBV2,few,-,TGTGCCAGCGGGTGGGAGTCCACAGATACGCAGTATTTT,CASGWESTDTQYF
TRBJ2-7,TRBV7-2,-,-,TGTGCCAGCAGCTCCTCCCGGGTCTTCTACGAGCAGTACTTC,CASSSSRVFYEQYF
TRBJ1-2,TRBV11-2,-,-,TGTGCCAGCAGCTCGATGCCCAGGGAGGATGGCTACACCTTC,CASSSMPREDGYTF
TRBJ2-3,TRBV6-6,-,-,TGTGCCAGCAGTTACTTGGGGGGCCGTGGCACAGATACGCAGTATTTT,CASSYLGGRGTDTQYF
TRBJ1-2,TRBV20-1,few,-,TGCAGTGCTAGCTGGGGGTCTAACTATGGCTACACCTTC,CSASWGSNYGYTF
TRBJ2-2,TRBV9,-,-,TGTGCCAGCAGCGTAGCCCCTACCGGGGAGCTGTTTTTT,CASSVAPTGELFF
TRBJ2-3,TRBV27,few,-,TGTGCCAGCAGTCCTTTGATCACAGATACGCAGTATTTT,CASSPLITDTQYF
TRBJ2-2,TRBV12-3/TRBV12-4,once,TRBD2,TGTGCCAGCAGTTTAAGGCGACTAGCGGGACTCGGGGAGCTGTTTTTT,CASSLRRLAGLGELFF
TRBJ2-1,TRBV12-3/TRBV12-4,-,TRBD2,TGTGCCAGCAGATTGGGCGGGGGGGCCGGTGAGCAGTTCTTC,CASRLGGGAGEQFF
TRBJ2-1,TRBV20-1,once,TRBD2,TGCAGTGCTAGAGAAGGACTAGCGGGAGGCTCCAATGAGCAGTTCTTC,CSAREGLAGGSNEQFF
TRBJ1-2,TRBV20-1,-,TRBD1,TGCAGTGCCGCATCGACAGGGGGCGAGCTTGGCTACACCTTC,CSAASTGGELGYTF
TRBJ2-5,TRBV3-1,once,-,TGTGCCGGCAGCCAAGAATTTCGGCCACGAGAGCAGTACTTC,CAGSQEFRPREQYF
TRBJ2-1,TRBV4-3,many,-,TGCGCCAGCAGTCGCTCGGATGAGCAGTTCTTC,CASSRSDEQFF
TRBJ2-4,TRBV10-1,few,TRBD1,TGCGCCAGCACCCGAGGGGGACAGGGGCTAGCCAAAAACATTCAGTACTTC,CASTRGGQGLAKNIQYF
TRBJ2-1,TRBV20-1,many,TRBD1,TGCAGTGCAAGGACAGGGGGTAATGAGCAGTTCTTC,CSARTGGNEQFF
TRBJ2-5,TRBV12-3/TRBV12-4,-,-,TGTGCCAGCAGCCCCCCTGGACAGATCTACAAGCAGTACTTC,CASSPPGQIYKQYF
TRBJ1-2,TRBV6-6,-,-,TGTGCCACCCGAGGGGGGGTGGGTTTCGATGGCTACACCTTC,CATRGGVGFDGYTF
TRBJ1-2,TRBV4-3,-,-,TGCGCCAGCAGCCAGGATCAGACCTCCTATGGCTACACCTTC,CASSQDQTSYGYTF
TRBJ2-4,TRBV5-6,few,TRBD2,TGTGCCAGCAGCTTGCTTGCGGGAGGCAAAAACATTCAGTACTTC,CASSLLAGGKNIQYF